The TCR beta chain described here comes from a study of T cell clonotyping in hematopoietic cell transplantation. Background on the study: Recipient samples before transplant were obtained post-cytoreduction.

Using immunoSEQ multiplex PCR, the repertoire was profiled, and TCRdb retains in-frame clones only, with some absent. Among around 5,000 clones listed, 32% were seen once. Trimming removed 4 bases from V and 5 bases from J; junction bases left unmatched: 4. There are 13 residues in the CDR3. Germline V gives CDR1 SQVTM, CDR2 ANQGSEA. Study findings and constraints: After transplant, recipient diversity fell while pathologically expanded clonotypes grew through day 180.

The time point here: recipient sample about 28 days before transplant, after cytoreduction. With respect to this clone: Its antigen is undetermined.

The V and J genes are TRBV29-1 and TRBJ1-1, with 10 bases matching TRBD1. Material: peripheral blood mononuclear cells, obtained before stem cell transplant. This TCR was sampled from a man aged 45 to 65 with myelofibrosis. Some clones in this sample may be carry-over from other donors' samples. The CDR3: CSVGDRGGTEAFF. In DNA form, the CDR3 reads TGCAGCGTTGGGGACAGGGGAGGTACTGAAGCTTTCTTT.